This T cell receptor beta chain was profiled in a study of OX40 agonist ivuxolimab in advanced cancers. CDR3 size: 15 residues. V shed 4 bases, J shed 6 bases, and the junction held 9 bases outside the gene matches. CDR1 and CDR2 from the germline V gene are SGHNT and YENEEA. Profiling relied on immunoSEQ multiplex PCR, and the TCRdb table lists in-frame clones only, not all of them. The sample records roughly 53,000 clones, roughly 90% being singletons. Sequenced material: CD4+ or CD8+ T cells sorted from blood, taken in a trial of the OX40 agonist ivuxolimab. The V call is TRBV11-3, the J call TRBJ2-7; TRBD2 aligns across 10 bases. This clonotype originated in an adult with an advanced solid tumor such as melanoma, head and neck, liver or kidney cancer. The CDR3 sequence: CASSSTGTSAPEQYF. The CDR3 region has the DNA TGTGCCAGCAGCTCTACCGGGACTAGCGCTCCCGAGCAGTACTTC.